This T cell receptor (beta chain) was identified during a study of cytomegalovirus exposure and HLA in healthy donors. CDR1 SGDLS and CDR2 YYNGEE come from the germline V gene. The CDR3 totals 15 residues. V lost 3 bases, J lost 5 bases, and 7 bases stayed unmatched. The PCR contained 60 Vbeta and 13 Jbeta primers. Sequencing was performed with immunoSEQ multiplex PCR; in TCRdb, only in-frame clones are kept and a portion is missing. The sample contains tens of thousands of clones, roughly 44% of which appear only once. The chain is built from TRBV9 and TRBJ2-1, with TRBD2 matching 8 bases. This sequence was found in a woman aged 45 to 65 in good health and CMV-seronegative. The sequencing sample was made of PBMCs. The CDR3 loop reads CASSATSGANNEQFF. The CDR3, as DNA: TGTGCCAGCAGCGCCACTAGCGGAGCCAACAATGAGCAGTTCTTC. The whole variable domain, remainder taken from reference TRBV9 and TRBJ2-1, is DSGVTQTPKHLITATGQRVTLRCSPRSGDLSVYWYQQSLDQGLQFLIQYYNGEERAKGNILERFSAQQFPDLHSELNLSSLELGDSALYFCASSATSGANNEQFFGPGTRLTVL.